This T cell receptor (beta chain) was recorded in a study of blood T cell repertoires in COVID-19. Study as a whole: T cells, B-cell-depleted T cells, or PBMCs supplied cDNA or gDNA.

Original analysis: Reference gene primer amplification yielded estimated nucleated cell counts. The protocol was immunoSEQ multiplex PCR, while the TCRdb copy is restricted to in-frame clones and leaves out a portion. V and J calls and clone size follow that table, whereas D and trimming were derived from the DNA. Of almost 200,000 clones in the sample, roughly 90% were seen once. CDR1 is MNHEY, CDR2 SVGAGI, per germline. Trimming took 2 bases from V and 0 from J; bases not matched to a gene: 2. The CDR3 runs 16 residues. The chain carries TRBV6-5 and TRBJ2-2; 8 bases fit TRBD1. The source of this sequence is a woman between 65 and 79 years old with acute or convalescent COVID-19. The sample consisted of peripheral blood. CDR3: CASSYRTGPNTGELFF. CDR3 sequence (DNA): TGTGCCAGCAGTTACCGGACAGGGCCGAACACCGGGGAGCTGTTTTTT.